The sequence of this TCR beta chain was determined in a study of blood T cell repertoires in COVID-19 (dated by TCRdb to the early 2020s). Regarding the research as a whole: Samples covering the acute and convalescent phases of COVID-19 were provided by collaborators in the United States, Italy and Spain. Deeply sampled blood TCRbeta repertoires from subjects exposed to, actively infected with, or recovered from COVID-19 were included in the dataset. Where available, HLA class I and class II types were obtained from metadata supplied by the sample provider rather than from assay-based typing. Samples came from the ongoing ImmuneRACE study (first 160 participants) plus 1,254 subjects from 6 global collaborators. The repertoires were released in a freely available public database meant as a resource for research on the immune response to SARS-CoV-2. The prospective study material was composed of cDNA or gDNA derived from T cells, B-cell-depleted T cells, or PBMCs. Sample metadata almost always included a de-identified subject ID, COVID-19 status, age in years and sex. Points the paper makes about the study in general: How much clinical and demographic metadata was included differed by source and by participant, and the metadata was provided uncurated.

TCRbeta CDR3 regions were amplified from genomic DNA by means of the immunoSEQ Assay, a bias-controlled multiplex PCR. Per the authors' processing: Within the assay, amplification of reference gene primers was used to estimate how many nucleated cells each sample contained. To quantify the absolute abundance of each unique TCRbeta CDR3 rearrangement, sequence reads were collapsed and filtered. Productive Simpson clonality was computed per sample as the square root of Simpson's diversity index over productive rearrangements. TCRdb limited this immuneACCESS table to in-frame rearrangements with V and J called. A share of clones is missing; checked studies link under half to unresolved V genes, and the rest is unexplained. V, J and clone size were drawn from that table, and D and trimming were deduced from the DNA. For this sample there are tens of thousands of clones; about 88% appear just once. Of the sample, around 3.9% falls within the top ten clones.

In regard to this clone: Its antigen has not been determined. No base quality values were provided; no much bigger clone lies one nucleotide off.

Clipping removes 6 bases from V and 5 bases from J, with 5 as the unmatched junction base count. The CDR3 runs 13 amino acids, cysteine and phenylalanine included. CDR3 DNA only is kept here, 39 bases in frame from base 1. The germline V gene supplies CDR1 MDHEN and CDR2 SYDVKM. Each collaborating institution followed its own protocols to collect whole blood in K2EDTA tubes. For TCRbeta analysis, collaborator samples were shipped as frozen whole blood, as isolated PBMCs, or as DNA extracted from either sample type. The chain joins TRBV28 to TRBJ2-5; 8 central nucleotides agree with TRBD1. Sequencing was carried out using peripheral blood. The receptor was derived from a man between 65 and 85 years old with active COVID-19. The bases are TGTGCCAGCAGCCAGGGGGCGGGGGAGACCCAGTACTTC. Its protein reads: CASSQGAGETQYF.